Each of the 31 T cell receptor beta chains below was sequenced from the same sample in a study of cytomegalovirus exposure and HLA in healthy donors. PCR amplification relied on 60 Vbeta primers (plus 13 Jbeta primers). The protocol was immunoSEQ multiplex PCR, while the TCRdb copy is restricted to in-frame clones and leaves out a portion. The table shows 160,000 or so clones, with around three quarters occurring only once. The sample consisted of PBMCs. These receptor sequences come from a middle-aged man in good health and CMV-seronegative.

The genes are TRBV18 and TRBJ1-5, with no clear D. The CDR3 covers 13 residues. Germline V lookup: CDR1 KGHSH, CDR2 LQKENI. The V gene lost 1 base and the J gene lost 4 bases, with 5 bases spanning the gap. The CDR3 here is CASSPQENQPQHF. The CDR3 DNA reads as TGTGCCAGCTCACCACAGGAGAATCAGCCCCAGCATTTT.

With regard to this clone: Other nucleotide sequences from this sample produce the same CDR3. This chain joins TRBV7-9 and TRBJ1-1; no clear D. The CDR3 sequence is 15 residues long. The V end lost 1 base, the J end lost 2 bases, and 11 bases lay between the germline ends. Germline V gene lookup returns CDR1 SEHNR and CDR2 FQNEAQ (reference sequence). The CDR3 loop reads CASSLGRGLNTEAFF. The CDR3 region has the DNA TGTGCCAGCAGCTTAGGTCGCGGGCTCAACACTGAAGCTTTCTTT.

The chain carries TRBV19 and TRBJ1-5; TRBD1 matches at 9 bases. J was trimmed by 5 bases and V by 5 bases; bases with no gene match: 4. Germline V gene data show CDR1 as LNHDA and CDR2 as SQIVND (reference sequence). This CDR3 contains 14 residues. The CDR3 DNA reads TGTGCCAGTAGTGGGCGACAGGGGGATCAGCCCCAGCATTTT. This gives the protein CASSGRQGDQPQHF.

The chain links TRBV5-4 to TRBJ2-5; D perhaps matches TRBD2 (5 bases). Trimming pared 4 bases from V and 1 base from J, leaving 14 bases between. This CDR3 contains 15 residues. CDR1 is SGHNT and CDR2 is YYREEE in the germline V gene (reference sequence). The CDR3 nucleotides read TGTGCCAGCAGCCCGGGATTCTCGGGCCAAGAGACCCAGTACTTC. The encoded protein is CASSPGFSGQETQYF.

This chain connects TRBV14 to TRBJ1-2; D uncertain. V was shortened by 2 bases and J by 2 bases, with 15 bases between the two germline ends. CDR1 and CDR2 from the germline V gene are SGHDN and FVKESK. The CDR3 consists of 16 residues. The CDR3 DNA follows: TGTGCCAGCAGCCAAACTTGGCGGGAGAACAACTATGGCTACACCTTC. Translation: CASSQTWRENNYGYTF.

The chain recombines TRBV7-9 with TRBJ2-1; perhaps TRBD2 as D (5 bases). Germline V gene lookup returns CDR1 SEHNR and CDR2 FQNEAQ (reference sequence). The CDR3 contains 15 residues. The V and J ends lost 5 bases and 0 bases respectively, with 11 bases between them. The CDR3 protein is CASSRTESSYNEQFF. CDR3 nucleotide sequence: TGTGCCAGCAGCCGGACTGAAAGCTCCTACAATGAGCAGTTCTTC. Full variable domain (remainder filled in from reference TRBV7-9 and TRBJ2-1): DTGVSQNPRHKITKRGQNVTFRCDPISEHNRLYWYRQTLGQGPEFLTYFQNEAQLEKSRLLSDRFSAERPKGSFSTLEIQRTEQGDSAMYLCASSRTESSYNEQFFGPGTRLTVL.

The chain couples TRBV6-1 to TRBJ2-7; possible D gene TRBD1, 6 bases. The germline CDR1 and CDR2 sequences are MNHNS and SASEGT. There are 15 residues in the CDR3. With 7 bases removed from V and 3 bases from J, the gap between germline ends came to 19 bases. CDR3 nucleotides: TGTGCCAGCAATCCTACAGGGCAACTTAGCTACGAGCAGTACTTC. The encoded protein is CASNPTGQLSYEQYF.

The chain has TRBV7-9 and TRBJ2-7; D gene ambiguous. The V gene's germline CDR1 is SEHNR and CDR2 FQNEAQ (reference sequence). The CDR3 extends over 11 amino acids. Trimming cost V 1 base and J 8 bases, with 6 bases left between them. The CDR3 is CASSLENKQYF. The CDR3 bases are TGTGCCAGCAGCTTAGAAAATAAGCAGTACTTC.

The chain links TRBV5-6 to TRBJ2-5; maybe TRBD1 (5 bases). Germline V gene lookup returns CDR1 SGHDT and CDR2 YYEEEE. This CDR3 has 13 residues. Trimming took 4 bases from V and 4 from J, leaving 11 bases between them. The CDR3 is CASSPQGSETQYF. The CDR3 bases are TGTGCCAGCAGCCCGCAGGGTTCAGAGACCCAGTACTTC.

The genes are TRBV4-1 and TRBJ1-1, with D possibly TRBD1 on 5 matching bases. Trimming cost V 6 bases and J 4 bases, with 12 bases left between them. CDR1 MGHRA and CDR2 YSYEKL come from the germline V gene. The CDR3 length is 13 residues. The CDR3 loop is CASSDQGGTEAFF. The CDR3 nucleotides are TGCGCCAGCAGTGATCAGGGCGGCACTGAAGCTTTCTTT.

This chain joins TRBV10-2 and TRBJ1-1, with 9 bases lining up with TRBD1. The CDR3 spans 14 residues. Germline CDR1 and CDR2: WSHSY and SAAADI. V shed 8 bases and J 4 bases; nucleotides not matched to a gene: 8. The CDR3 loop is CASVNRGLGTEAFF. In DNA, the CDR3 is TGCGCCAGCGTCAACAGGGGGCTCGGCACTGAAGCTTTCTTT.

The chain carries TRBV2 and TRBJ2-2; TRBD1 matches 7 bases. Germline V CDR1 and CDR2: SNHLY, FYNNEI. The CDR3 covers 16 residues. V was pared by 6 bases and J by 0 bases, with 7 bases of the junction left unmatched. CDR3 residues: CASSGDRAPNTGELFF. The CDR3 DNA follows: TGTGCCAGCAGCGGAGACAGGGCGCCGAACACCGGGGAGCTGTTTTTT.

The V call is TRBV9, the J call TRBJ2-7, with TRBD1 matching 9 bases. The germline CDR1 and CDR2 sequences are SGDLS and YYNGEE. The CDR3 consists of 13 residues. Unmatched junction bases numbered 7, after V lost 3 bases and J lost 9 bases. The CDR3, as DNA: TGTGCCAGCAGCGAACAGGGGGCATCGGTGCAGTACTTC. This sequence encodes CASSEQGASVQYF.

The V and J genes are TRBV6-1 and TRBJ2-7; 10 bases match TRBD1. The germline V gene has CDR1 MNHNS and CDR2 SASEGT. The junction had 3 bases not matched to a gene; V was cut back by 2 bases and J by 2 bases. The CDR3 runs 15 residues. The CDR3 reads CASSEQGTGAYEQYF. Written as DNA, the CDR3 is TGTGCCAGCAGTGAACAGGGGACAGGGGCCTACGAGCAGTACTTC.

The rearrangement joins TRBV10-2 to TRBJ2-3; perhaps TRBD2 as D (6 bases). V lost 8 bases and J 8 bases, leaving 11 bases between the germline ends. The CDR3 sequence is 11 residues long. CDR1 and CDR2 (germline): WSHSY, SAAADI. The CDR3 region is CASGVGGTQYF. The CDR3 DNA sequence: TGCGCCAGCGGGGTGGGGGGTACGCAGTATTTT.

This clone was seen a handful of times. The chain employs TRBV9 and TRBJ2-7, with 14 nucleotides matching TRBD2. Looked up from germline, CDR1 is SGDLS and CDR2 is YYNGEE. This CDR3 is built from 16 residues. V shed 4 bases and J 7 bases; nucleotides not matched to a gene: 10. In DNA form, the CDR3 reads TGTGCCAGCAGCACGGGACTAGCGGGGGTCGTGGGGGAGCAGTACTTC. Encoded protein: CASSTGLAGVVGEQYF.

CDR3 protein: CASRRGGAFEKLFF. CDR3 DNA: TGTGCCAGCAGGAGGGGGGGGGCGTTTGAAAAACTGTTTTTT. This rearrangement joins TRBV2 to TRBJ1-4; a weak D match, TRBD1 (6 bases). The CDR3 loop spans 14 amino acids. Germline V gene sequence: CDR1 SNHLY, CDR2 FYNNEI. The ends were cut back, 6 bases at V and 7 bases at J, with 15 bases in the middle.

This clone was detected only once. Written as DNA, the CDR3 is TGTGCCAGCAGCCCCCAGCGGGGGCTAGCCTACGAGCAGTACTTC. Translated: CASSPQRGLAYEQYF. The chain employs TRBV5-4 and TRBJ2-7; 8 bases match TRBD2. CDR3 length equals 15 residues. Germline V gives CDR1 SGHNT, CDR2 YYREEE (reference sequence). Germline trimming cut 4 bases from V and 2 bases from J; bases unmatched to any gene: 8.

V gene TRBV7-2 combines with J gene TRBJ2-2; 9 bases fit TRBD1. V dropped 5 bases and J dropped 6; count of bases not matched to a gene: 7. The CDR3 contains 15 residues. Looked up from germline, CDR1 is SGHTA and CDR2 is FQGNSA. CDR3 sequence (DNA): TGTGCCAGCAGCGTCTTGACAGGGGGGGCCGGGGAGCTGTTTTTT. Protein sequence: CASSVLTGGAGELFF.

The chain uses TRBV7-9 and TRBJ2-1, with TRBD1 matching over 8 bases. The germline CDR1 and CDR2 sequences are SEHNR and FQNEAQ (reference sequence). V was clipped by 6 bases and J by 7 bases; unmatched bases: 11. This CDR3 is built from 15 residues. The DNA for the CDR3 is TGTGCCAGCAGTCTTAGGGACAGGTGGCGGAATGAGCAGTTCTTC. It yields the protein CASSLRDRWRNEQFF. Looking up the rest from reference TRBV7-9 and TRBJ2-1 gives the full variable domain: DTGVSQNPRHKITKRGQNVTFRCDPISEHNRLYWYRQTLGQGPEFLTYFQNEAQLEKSRLLSDRFSAERPKGSFSTLEIQRTEQGDSAMYLCASSLRDRWRNEQFFGPGTRLTVL.

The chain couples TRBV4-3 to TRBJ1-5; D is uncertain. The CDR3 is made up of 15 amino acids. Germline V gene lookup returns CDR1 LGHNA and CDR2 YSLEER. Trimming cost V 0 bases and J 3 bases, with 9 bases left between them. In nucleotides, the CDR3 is TGCGCCAGCAGCCAAGATTCGGGTTACAATCAGCCCCAGCATTTT. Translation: CASSQDSGYNQPQHF.

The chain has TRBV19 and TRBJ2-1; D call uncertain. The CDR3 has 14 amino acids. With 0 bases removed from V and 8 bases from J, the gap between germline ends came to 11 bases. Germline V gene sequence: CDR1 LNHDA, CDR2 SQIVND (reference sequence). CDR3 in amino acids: CASSIDRHRDEQFF. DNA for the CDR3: TGTGCCAGTAGTATAGATCGACACCGCGATGAGCAGTTCTTC. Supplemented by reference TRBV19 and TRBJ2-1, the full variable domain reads DGGITQSPKYLFRKEGQNVTLSCEQNLNHDAMYWYRQDPGQGLRLIYYSQIVNDFQKGDIAEGYSVSREKKESFPLTVTSAQKNPTAFYLCASSIDRHRDEQFFGPGTRLTVL.

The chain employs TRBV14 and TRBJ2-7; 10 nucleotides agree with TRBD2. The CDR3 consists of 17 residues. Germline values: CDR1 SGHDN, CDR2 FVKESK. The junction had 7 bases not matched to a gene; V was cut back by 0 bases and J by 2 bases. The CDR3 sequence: CASSQDSRTSGTYEQYF. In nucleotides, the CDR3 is TGTGCCAGCAGCCAAGATAGCCGGACTAGCGGTACCTACGAGCAGTACTTC.

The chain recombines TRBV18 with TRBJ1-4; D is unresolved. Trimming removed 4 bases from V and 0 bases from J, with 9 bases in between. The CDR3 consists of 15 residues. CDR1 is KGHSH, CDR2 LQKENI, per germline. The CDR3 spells CASSLQAATNEKLFF. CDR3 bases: TGTGCCAGCTCACTCCAGGCTGCAACTAATGAAAAACTGTTTTTT.

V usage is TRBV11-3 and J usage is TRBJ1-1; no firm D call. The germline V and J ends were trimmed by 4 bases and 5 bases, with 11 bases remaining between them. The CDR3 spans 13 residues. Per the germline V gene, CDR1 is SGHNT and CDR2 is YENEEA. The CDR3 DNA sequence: TGTGCCAGCAGCTCGGGGTATCGAACTGAAGCTTTCTTT. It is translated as CASSSGYRTEAFF.

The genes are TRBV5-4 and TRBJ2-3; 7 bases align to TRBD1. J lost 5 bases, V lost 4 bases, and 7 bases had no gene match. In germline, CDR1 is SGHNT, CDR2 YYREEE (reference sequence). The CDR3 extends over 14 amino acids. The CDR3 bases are TGTGCCAGCAGCCGGGACAGACCACAAGATACGCAGTATTTT. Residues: CASSRDRPQDTQYF.

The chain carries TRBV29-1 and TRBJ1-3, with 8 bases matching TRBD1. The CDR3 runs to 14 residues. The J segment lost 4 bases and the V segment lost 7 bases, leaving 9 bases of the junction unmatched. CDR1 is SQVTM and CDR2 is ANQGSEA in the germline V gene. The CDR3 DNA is TGCAGCGGAGCGCCGACAGGGGTAGGAAACACCATATATTTT. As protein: CSGAPTGVGNTIYF. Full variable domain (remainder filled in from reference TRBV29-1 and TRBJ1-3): SAVISQKPSRDICQRGTSLTIQCQVDSQVTMMFWYRQQPGQSLTLIATANQGSEATYESGFVIDKFPISRPNLTFSTLTVSNMSPEDSSIYLCSGAPTGVGNTIYFGEGSWLTVV.

The CDR3 DNA is TGTGCCAGCAGTAGCGGGAGCACAGATACGCAGTATTTT. Protein sequence: CASSSGSTDTQYF. V and J are TRBV7-3 and TRBJ2-3, with TRBD2 matching 7 bases. This CDR3 is built from 13 residues. Looked up from germline, CDR1 is SGHTA and CDR2 is FQGTGA. V lost 6 bases to trimming and J lost 0 bases; unmatched junction nucleotides: 0.

The CDR3 is CASSYYGAYEQYF. CDR3 DNA sequence: TGTGCCAGCAGCTACTACGGAGCCTACGAGCAGTACTTC. V gene TRBV7-9 combines with J gene TRBJ2-7, with no clear D. The ends were cut back, 4 bases at V and 2 bases at J, with 9 bases in the middle. Germline CDR1 is SEHNR and CDR2 is FQNEAQ (reference sequence). This CDR3 contains 13 residues.

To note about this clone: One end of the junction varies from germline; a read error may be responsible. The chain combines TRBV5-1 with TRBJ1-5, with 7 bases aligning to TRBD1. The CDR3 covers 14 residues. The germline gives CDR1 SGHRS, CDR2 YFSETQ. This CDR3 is CASSLGDSSQPQHF. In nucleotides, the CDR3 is TGCGCCAGCAGCTTGGGGGACAGCAGTCAGCCCCAGCATTTT.

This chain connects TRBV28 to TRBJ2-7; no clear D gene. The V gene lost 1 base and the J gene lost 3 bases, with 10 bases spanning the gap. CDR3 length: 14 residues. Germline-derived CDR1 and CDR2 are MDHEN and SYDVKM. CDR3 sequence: CASSLFSPGYEQYF. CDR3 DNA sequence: TGTGCCAGCAGTTTATTTTCCCCGGGCTACGAGCAGTACTTC.